This T cell receptor beta chain was documented in a study of T cell responses to AZD1222 COVID-19 vaccine. Produced via immunoSEQ multiplex PCR; TCRdb's table is partial and in-frame only. This sample has about 85,000 clones; around 85% occur once, and the top ten carry roughly 5%. This specimen consisted of peripheral blood, obtained 28 days after the second AZD1222 dose. The TCR sequence derives from an adult who received the AZD1222 COVID-19 vaccine.

The CDR3 loop reads CASSLSETQYF. The CDR3 DNA reads TGTGCCAGCAGCTTATCGGAGACCCAGTACTTC. This chain links TRBV7-9 with TRBJ2-5, with no clear D. V lost 2 bases to trimming and J lost 5 bases, with 3 bases between them. The CDR3 totals 11 residues. CDR1 is SEHNR and CDR2 is FQNEAQ in the germline V gene (reference sequence).